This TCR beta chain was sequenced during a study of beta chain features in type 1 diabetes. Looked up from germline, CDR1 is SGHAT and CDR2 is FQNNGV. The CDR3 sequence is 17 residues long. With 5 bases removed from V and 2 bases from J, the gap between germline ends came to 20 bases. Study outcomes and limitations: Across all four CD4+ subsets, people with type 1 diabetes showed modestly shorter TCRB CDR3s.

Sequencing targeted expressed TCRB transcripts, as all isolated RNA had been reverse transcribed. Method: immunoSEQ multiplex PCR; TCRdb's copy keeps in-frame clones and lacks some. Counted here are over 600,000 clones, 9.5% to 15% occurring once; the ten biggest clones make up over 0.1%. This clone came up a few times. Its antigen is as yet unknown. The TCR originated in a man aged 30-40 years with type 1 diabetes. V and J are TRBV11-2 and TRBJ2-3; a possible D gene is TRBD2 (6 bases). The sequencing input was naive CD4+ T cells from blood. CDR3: CASSPRGTGIFTDTQYF. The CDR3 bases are TGTGCCAGCAGCCCACGAGGGACTGGAATATTCACAGATACGCAGTATTTT. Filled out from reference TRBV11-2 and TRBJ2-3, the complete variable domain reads EAGVAQSPRYKIIEKRQSVAFWCNPISGHATLYWYQQILGQGPKLLIQFQNNGVVDDSQLPKDRFSAERLKGVDSTLKIQPAKLEDSAVYLCASSPRGTGIFTDTQYFGPGTRLTVL.